This T cell receptor beta chain was sequenced for a study of cytomegalovirus exposure and HLA in healthy donors. Points from the study as a whole: TRBV6-2, TRBV6-3 and some other V segments were unresolvable in 87-base-pair reads.

CDR3 length equals 14 residues. Germline CDR1 SGHNT, CDR2 YYREEE (reference sequence). PCR was performed using 60 Vbeta and 13 Jbeta primers. Sequencing used immunoSEQ multiplex PCR; TCRdb keeps in-frame clones, though not all of them. The table lists under 150,000 clones, over 70% of them singletons. As concerns this clone: The target antigen is unknown. Sequence at one end of the junction differs from germline and may be a read error.

The chain employs TRBV5-4 and TRBJ1-2; the match to TRBD1 covers 10 bases. The sample comprised PBMCs. This clonotype originated in a male donor in good health and CMV-seronegative. DNA of the CDR3: TGTGCCAGCAGCTTGGGACAGGGGGCGCGGGGCTACCCCTTC. Protein: CASSLGQGARGYPF.